In its sample, the clone carrying this TCR beta chain was seen many times. Its matching antigen is unknown. The data were obtained in a study of T-cell reconstitution after alpha-beta-depleted transplantation in children. The study's findings and limits: Newly produced T cells mostly provided counts and TCRbeta diversity after one year, as hyperexpanded clones declined. Where alpha-beta T cells came from about two months after transplant was reportedly several hundred expanded graft clones. Some patients showed high day-60 TCRbeta diversity, which derived from surviving recipient T cells and thymic progenitors.

The CDR3 extends over 14 amino acids. V dropped 3 bases and J dropped 4 bases, with 13 bases sitting between them. Germline CDR1 is MDHEN and CDR2 is SYDVKM. A library of TCRbeta sequences, prepared with unique molecular identifiers, was generated. TCRdb recomputed calls from the PCR reads with MiXCR, one row per CDR3 protein. This table has approximately 89,000 distinct CDR3 sequences, 15% to 17% appearing once. J is TRBJ2-7 and V is TRBV28; D is tentatively TRBD1 or TRBD2 (7 bases each). The source is a male patient aged 2-15 years who had a stem cell transplant for acute lymphoblastic leukemia, so the T cells may come from the graft donor. Sequenced here: PBMCs, mostly from graft donor cells, sampled 180 days after TCRalphabeta/CD19-depleted stem cell transplant. The CDR3: CASSFPGGGYEQYF. As DNA, the CDR3 is TGTGCCAGCAGTTTCCCAGGGGGGGGGTACGAGCAGTACTTC.